The 10 T cell receptor beta chains below were found in one sample sequenced in a study of T cells after yellow fever vaccination. TCRdb re-derived calls from the 5' RACE reads in MiXCR, one entry per CDR3 protein. The repertoire consists of around 310,000 distinct CDR3 sequences, with about 8.7% occurring once and the leading ten covering around 17%. The specimen was PBMCs, collected on the day of the first yellow fever vaccination. Receptors were obtained from a man in his late teens or twenties who received the YFV17D yellow fever vaccine.

This clonotype has a handful of counts. The V and J genes are TRBV19 and TRBJ2-3; D ambiguous. V dropped 5 bases and J dropped 4 bases, with 16 bases sitting between them. Germline V gene lookup returns CDR1 LNHDA and CDR2 SQIVND (reference sequence). There are 15 residues in the CDR3. The CDR3: CASSLQPRVADTQYF. In nucleotides, the CDR3 is TGTGCCAGTAGTCTCCAACCTAGGGTCGCAGATACGCAGTATTTT.

A few counts support this clonotype. This sequence joins TRBV6-2 or TRBV6-3 and TRBJ1-1; D is unresolved. Looked up from germline, CDR1 is MNHEY and CDR2 is SVGEGT. The CDR3 sequence is 12 residues long. Trimming stripped 7 bases from V and 5 bases from J, with 11 bases between. CDR3 sequence (DNA): TGTGCCAGCAATACGTGGGGAACTGAAGCTTTCTTT. This sequence encodes CASNTWGTEAFF.

This clonotype came up many times. V is TRBV4-1 and J is TRBJ1-3; D not certain. Trimming stripped 0 bases from V and 2 bases from J, with 8 bases between. Germline lookup yields CDR1 MGHRA and CDR2 YSYEKL. This CDR3 contains 15 residues. CDR3 amino acids: CASSQDSFPGNTIYF. The CDR3 DNA reads as TGCGCCAGCAGCCAAGATTCCTTCCCTGGAAACACCATATATTTT.

On this clonotype itself: The junction and the germline gene differ at one end; a read error may be behind it. This chain uses TRBV20-1 with TRBJ2-5, with no clear D. The CDR3 is 13 amino acids. Looked up from germline, CDR1 is DFQATT and CDR2 is SNEGSKA (reference sequence). DNA for the CDR3: TGCAGAGCTAGGGATCCGCAGCGAGAGACCCAGTACTTC. As protein: CRARDPQRETQYF.

The rearrangement joins TRBV5-1 to TRBJ2-3; TRBD1 might be the D (6 bases). CDR3 length: 17 residues. V lost 0 bases and J lost 6, with 20 bases in between. In germline, CDR1 is SGHRS, CDR2 YFSETQ. The CDR3, as DNA: TGCGCCAGCAGCTTGGCCCCTGACAGGCCTCAGTGGGATACGCAGTATTTT. Translation gives CASSLAPDRPQWDTQYF.

This clonotype was seen many times. The CDR3: CASSLLRTDTQYF. Here the CDR3 DNA reads TGTGCCAGCAGCTTATTGCGCACAGATACGCAGTATTTT. The chain carries TRBV7-9 and TRBJ2-3; no firm D call. V lost 2 bases to trimming and J lost 1 base, with 4 bases between them. CDR1 SEHNR and CDR2 FQNEAQ come from the germline V gene (reference sequence). The CDR3 loop spans 13 amino acids.

This clonotype was observed many times. The CDR3 loop reads CASSFGQGQQETQYF. DNA for the CDR3: TGTGCCAGCAGTTTCGGCCAGGGCCAACAAGAGACCCAGTACTTC. The chain carries TRBV27 and TRBJ2-5; D perhaps matches TRBD1 (5 bases). The CDR3 totals 15 residues. Trimming stripped 3 bases from V and 2 bases from J, with 13 bases between. Germline values: CDR1 MNHEY, CDR2 SMNVEV (reference sequence).

This clonotype was counted only a few times. The chain couples TRBV6-1 to TRBJ1-6, with 7 bases fitting TRBD1. Germline V gene data show CDR1 as MNHNS and CDR2 as SASEGT. The junction had 7 bases not matched to a gene; V was cut back by 4 bases and J by 4 bases. The CDR3 loop spans 16 amino acids. Here the CDR3 reads CASSGHQGVYNSPLHF. The CDR3 DNA follows: TGTGCCAGCAGTGGGCACCAGGGGGTTTATAATTCACCCCTCCACTTT.

The chain uses TRBV6-5 and TRBJ2-7; D possibly corresponds to TRBD1 (6 bases). The germline V gene encodes CDR1 MNHEY and CDR2 SVGAGI. The V end was cut by 0 bases, the J end by 2 bases, with 11 bases between. The CDR3 has 15 residues. CDR3 amino acids: CASSYSRTAAYEQYF. As DNA, the CDR3 is TGTGCCAGCAGTTACTCGAGGACAGCGGCCTACGAGCAGTACTTC.

The DNA for the CDR3 is TGTGCCAGCAGCCAACAGATCTCTGGAAACACCATATATTTT. The encoded protein is CASSQQISGNTIYF. The chain carries TRBV7-2 and TRBJ1-3, with D hard to call. V lost 5 bases and J lost 0, with 8 bases in between. This CDR3 is built from 14 residues. In germline, CDR1 is SGHTA, CDR2 FQGNSA.